Sequencing of this T cell receptor (beta chain) was carried out in a study of spatial heterogeneity in lung cancer. This clonotype is medium-sized by share. No antigen is known for it. The germline V gene encodes CDR1 DFQATT and CDR2 SNEGSKA (reference sequence). The CDR3 runs 14 residues. Trimming at V came to 5 bases and at J to 3 bases, leaving 8 bases not matched to a gene. Study-wide points: Tumor mutation counts were tracked by expanded intratumoral alpha and beta TCR counts.

Single TCR cDNA molecules each had their own unique molecular identifier. One entry per CDR3 protein, called by TCRdb with MiXCR from the 5' RACE reads. The sample includes about 10,000 distinct CDR3 sequences, less than 15% of them seen just once. Documented time point: sample taken at primary tumor resection. Specimen: lung tumor tissue, collected at surgery. This chain connects TRBV20-1 to TRBJ2-3; TRBD1 matches at 7 bases. This receptor was taken from a male donor with early-stage non-small cell lung cancer. CDR3 DNA: TGCAGTGCTGAAGACAGGGAGAGAACAGATACGCAGTATTTT. Translation: CSAEDRERTDTQYF.